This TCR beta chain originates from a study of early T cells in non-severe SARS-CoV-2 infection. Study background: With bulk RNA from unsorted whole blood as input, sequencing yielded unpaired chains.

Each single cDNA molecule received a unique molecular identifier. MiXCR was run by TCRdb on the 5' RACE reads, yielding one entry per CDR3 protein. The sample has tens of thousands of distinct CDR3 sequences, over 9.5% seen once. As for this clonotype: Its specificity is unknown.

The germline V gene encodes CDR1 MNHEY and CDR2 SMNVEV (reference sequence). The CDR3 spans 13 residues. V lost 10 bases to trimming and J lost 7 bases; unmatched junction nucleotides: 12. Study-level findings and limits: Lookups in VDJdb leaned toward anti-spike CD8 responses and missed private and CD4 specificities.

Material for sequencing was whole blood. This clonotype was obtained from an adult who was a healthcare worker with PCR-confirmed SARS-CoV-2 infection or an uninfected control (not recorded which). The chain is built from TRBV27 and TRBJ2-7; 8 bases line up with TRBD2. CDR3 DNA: TGTGCCACTAGACTAGCGAGAACCGTTGAGCAGTACTTC. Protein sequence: CATRLARTVEQYF.